Each of the 11 T cell receptor beta chains below was sequenced from the same sample in a study of blood T cell repertoires in COVID-19. Only in-frame clones appear in the TCRdb table, and some are missing; sequencing was by immunoSEQ multiplex PCR. This table has more than 60,000 clones, approximately 80% appearing once. Sequencing input: peripheral blood. The receptor set was obtained from a middle-aged man with COVID-19, enrolled during active disease.

This chain links TRBV19 with TRBJ1-5, with D uncertain. Trimming cost V 3 bases and J 7 bases, with 16 bases left between them. The CDR3 is made up of 15 amino acids. Germline CDR1 and CDR2: LNHDA and SQIVND (reference sequence). The CDR3 is CASSISGTRPQPQHF. CDR3 bases: TGTGCCAGTAGTATTTCGGGAACCCGTCCACAGCCCCAGCATTTT.

The chain employs TRBV11-2 and TRBJ2-3, with 9 bases aligning to TRBD2. The CDR3 is 16 amino acids. Germline CDR1 SGHAT, CDR2 FQNNGV. V lost 2 bases and J lost 4; bases outside the gene matches: 7. The CDR3 sequence: CASSLSGRGGSDTQYF. The CDR3 coding sequence is TGTGCCAGCAGCTTAAGTGGGCGGGGGGGCTCAGATACGCAGTATTTT.

The chain has TRBV11-2 and TRBJ1-3; weak D call: TRBD1 (6 bases). With 7 bases removed from V and 3 bases from J, the gap between germline ends came to 16 bases. Germline V CDR1 and CDR2: SGHAT, FQNNGV. CDR3 length: 15 residues. The CDR3 protein is CASKSRGRDGNTIYF. The CDR3, as DNA: TGTGCCAGCAAAAGCAGGGGTAGGGATGGAAACACCATATATTTT.

The chain uses TRBV9 and TRBJ1-3; D is unclear. Germline assignment: CDR1 SGDLS and CDR2 YYNGEE. This CDR3 is 13 amino acids long. With 3 bases removed from V and 3 bases from J, the gap between germline ends came to 7 bases. This CDR3 is CASSARIGNTIYF. CDR3 DNA sequence: TGTGCCAGCAGCGCTAGAATTGGAAACACCATATATTTT.

The chain recombines TRBV13 with TRBJ1-2; 8 bases line up with TRBD1. The CDR3 is 14 residues long. Trimming at V came to 2 bases and at J to 4 bases, leaving 3 bases not matched to a gene. Per the germline V gene, CDR1 is PRHDT and CDR2 is FYEKMQ (reference sequence). The CDR3 sequence is CASSLTGGSYGYTF. The CDR3 DNA is TGTGCCAGCAGCTTAACAGGGGGAAGCTATGGCTACACCTTC. The full variable domain, rest sourced from reference TRBV13 and TRBJ1-2, is AAGVIQSPRHLIKEKRETATLKCYPIPRHDTVYWYQQGPGQDPQFLISFYEKMQSDKGSIPDRFSAQQFSDYHSELNMSSLELGDSALYFCASSLTGGSYGYTFGSGTRLTVV.

The chain uses TRBV19 and TRBJ2-1, with D hard to call. V dropped 2 bases and J dropped 0 bases, with 5 bases sitting between them. Germline loops: CDR1 LNHDA, CDR2 SQIVND (reference sequence). This CDR3 has 14 amino acids. The CDR3 nucleotides read TGTGCCAGTAGTATATTGAGCTCCTACAATGAGCAGTTCTTC. It is translated as CASSILSSYNEQFF.

The count of this clone is one. The chain has TRBV19 and TRBJ2-4; 7 bases fit TRBD1. CDR3 length equals 18 residues. Germline loops: CDR1 LNHDA, CDR2 SQIVND (reference sequence). V lost 6 bases and J lost 5; bases outside the gene matches: 19. The CDR3 DNA reads TGTGCCAGTAGCACGGACGCAGGGGGTTGGGCTAGCCAAAACATTCAGTACTTC. Protein: CASSTDAGGWASQNIQYF.

This chain joins TRBV7-9 and TRBJ2-3; D call uncertain. Germline-derived CDR1 and CDR2 are SEHNR and FQNEAQ (reference sequence). The CDR3 sequence is 14 residues long. Trimming removed 2 bases from V and 0 bases from J, with 6 bases in between. The CDR3 sequence is CASSLTRSTDTQYF. The CDR3 DNA follows: TGTGCCAGCAGCTTAACCAGAAGCACAGATACGCAGTATTTT.

This rearrangement joins TRBV5-1 to TRBJ1-6; 8 bases map to TRBD1. From germline, CDR1 is SGHRS and CDR2 YFSETQ. V shed 3 bases and J 10 bases; nucleotides not matched to a gene: 12. This CDR3 has 16 amino acids. CDR3 sequence: CASSWAGTGSWSPLHF. Here the CDR3 DNA reads TGCGCCAGCAGCTGGGCCGGGACAGGTAGTTGGTCACCCCTCCACTTT.

This rearrangement joins TRBV12-5 to TRBJ1-1, with D maybe TRBD1 (5 bases). V lost 2 bases, J lost 0 bases, and 16 bases lay in between. Per the germline V gene, CDR1 is LGHNT and CDR2 is FRNRAP. The CDR3 is 17 residues long. CDR3 coding DNA: TGTGCTAGTGGTTTGTCCAAAGCGACAGACATGAACACTGAAGCTTTCTTT. The encoded protein is CASGLSKATDMNTEAFF.

The chain joins TRBV5-1 to TRBJ2-3; 9 bases align to TRBD2. The CDR3 spans 14 residues. CDR1 and CDR2 from the germline V gene are SGHRS and YFSETQ. Unmatched junction bases numbered 6, after V lost 6 bases and J lost 4 bases. Here the CDR3 reads CASNPSGDSDTQYF. The CDR3 DNA sequence: TGCGCCAGCAATCCTAGCGGGGATTCAGATACGCAGTATTTT.